One and the same sample provided the 16 T cell receptor beta chains below, sequenced in a study of cytomegalovirus exposure and HLA in healthy donors. The study ran its PCR with 60 Vbeta and 13 Jbeta primers. The repertoire was sequenced with immunoSEQ multiplex PCR; TCRdb's copy has only in-frame clones and lacks some. This sample has roughly 190,000 clones, with around 79% found just once. Source material: PBMCs. These receptors were taken from a woman between 50 and 59 years old in good health and CMV-seronegative.

The J gene is TRBJ2-7, the V gene TRBV5-3; D is possibly TRBD1 (6 bases). TRBV5-3 is an ORF for which the function is uncertain. Trimming removed 6 bases at V and 3 bases at J, with 10 bases between. This CDR3 comprises 12 residues. CDR3 sequence: CARMQQGYEQYF. The CDR3 coding sequence is TGTGCCAGAATGCAACAGGGCTACGAGCAGTACTTC.

This rearrangement joins TRBV6-1 to TRBJ2-3; 8 bases are a match to TRBD1. The J segment lost 1 base and the V segment lost 5 bases, leaving 2 bases of the junction unmatched. Germline values: CDR1 MNHNS, CDR2 SASEGT. CDR3 length: 14 amino acids. CDR3 nucleotide sequence: TGTGCCAGCAGTCCGGGACAGGGCACAGATACGCAGTATTTT. This sequence encodes CASSPGQGTDTQYF.

The chain has TRBV28 and TRBJ2-1; no clear D gene. Germline V gene data show CDR1 as MDHEN and CDR2 as SYDVKM. V dropped 5 bases and J dropped 4 bases, with 15 bases sitting between them. The CDR3 contains 15 residues. CDR3 nucleotide sequence: TGTGCCAGCAGTCCCCCGGTCGCGAGATACAATGAGCAGTTCTTC. This codes for CASSPPVARYNEQFF.

This clone appeared once. The chain employs TRBV27 and TRBJ2-4; D gene unclear. This CDR3 has 14 residues. CDR1 is MNHEY and CDR2 is SMNVEV in the germline V gene (reference sequence). Trimming cost V 5 bases and J 0 bases, with 8 bases left between them. CDR3 sequence: CASSPKLAKNIQYF. The DNA of the CDR3 is TGTGCCAGCAGTCCTAAGCTAGCCAAAAACATTCAGTACTTC.

The chain links TRBV28 to TRBJ2-3; D is ambiguous. Per the germline V gene, CDR1 is MDHEN and CDR2 is SYDVKM. This CDR3 region has 16 residues. V lost 6 bases and J lost 4, with 20 bases in between. CDR3 sequence: CASRTLGNLEADTQYF. Here the CDR3 DNA reads TGTGCCAGCAGGACCCTCGGCAATCTTGAGGCAGATACGCAGTATTTT.

The chain combines TRBV6-1 with TRBJ2-7; D might be TRBD1 (6 bases). The germline gives CDR1 MNHNS, CDR2 SASEGT. The germline V and J ends were trimmed by 7 bases and 0 bases, with 16 bases remaining between them. The CDR3 contains 15 residues. The CDR3 DNA reads TGTGCCAGCAACAACCAGGGGCTCCGCTCCTACGAGCAGTACTTC. It is translated as CASNNQGLRSYEQYF.

The chain carries TRBV10-3 and TRBJ2-5; possibly TRBD2 for D (6 bases). Gene TRBJ2-7 matches the end of the DNA better, so the J call may be wrong. The CDR3 length is 19 residues. The germline V gene encodes CDR1 ENHRY and CDR2 SYGVKD. The CDR3 region is CAISEGDPHPRRASYEQYF. CDR3 sequence (DNA): TGTGCCATCAGTGAAGGGGATCCCCACCCGCGGAGGGCCTCCTACGAGCAGTACTTC.

The chain is built from TRBV4-1 and TRBJ2-7; D remains ambiguous. V was cut by 4 bases and J by 1 base, with 11 bases left in between. The CDR3 spans 14 residues. Germline V gene lookup returns CDR1 MGHRA and CDR2 YSYEKL. CDR3 sequence reads: CASSLTVESYEQYF. The CDR3 bases are TGCGCCAGCAGCCTAACGGTCGAGTCCTACGAGCAGTACTTC.

This rearrangement joins TRBV29-1 to TRBJ2-3; 7 bases are a match to TRBD1. The CDR3 has 12 amino acids. Germline assignment: CDR1 SQVTM and CDR2 ANQGSEA. V lost 6 bases to trimming and J lost 4 bases; unmatched junction nucleotides: 4. In DNA form, the CDR3 reads TGCAGCGTAGGGGGCGGTCCAGATACGCAGTATTTT. It translates to CSVGGGPDTQYF.

The chain is built from TRBV20-1 and TRBJ1-2, with TRBD1 matching over 7 bases. From germline, CDR1 is DFQATT and CDR2 SNEGSKA (reference sequence). The CDR3 is 11 amino acids. The CDR3 coding sequence is TGCAGGTGCCACACTGGGACAGCTGGCACCTTC. As protein: CRCHTGTAGTF.

The chain couples TRBV27 to TRBJ2-7, with D perhaps matching TRBD1 (6 bases). The CDR3 is 14 residues long. V gave up 3 bases and J gave up 0 bases, with 9 bases separating them. Germline CDR1 MNHEY, CDR2 SMNVEV (reference sequence). Written as DNA, the CDR3 is TGTGCCAGCAGTTTGGGCAGGGGCTCCTACGAGCAGTACTTC. It is translated as CASSLGRGSYEQYF.

The chain has TRBV5-1 and TRBJ2-1; 8 bases are a match to TRBD1. Germline V gene lookup returns CDR1 SGHRS and CDR2 YFSETQ. Trimming took 1 base from V and 7 from J; bases not matched to a gene: 13. This CDR3 has 17 amino acids. Here the CDR3 DNA reads TGCGCCAGCAGCTTGTCATTCGGACAGGGAGGTGTTAATGAGCAGTTCTTC. Residues: CASSLSFGQGGVNEQFF.

The V and J genes are TRBV18 and TRBJ1-5; D is perhaps TRBD1 (6 bases). Germline CDR1 is KGHSH and CDR2 is LQKENI. The CDR3 contains 15 residues. Between the trimmed V and J ends, which lost 1 base and 4 bases, there was a span of 11 bases. CDR3: CASSPQLQGNQPQHF. The CDR3 nucleotides are TGTGCCAGCTCACCACAGTTACAGGGAAATCAGCCCCAGCATTTT.

The CDR3 nucleotides read TGCGCCAGCAGCTTTACAGGACTAGCTCAAAACTCCTACAATGAGCAGTTCTTC. It is translated as CASSFTGLAQNSYNEQFF. The chain links TRBV5-1 to TRBJ2-1; 8 bases line up with TRBD2. CDR3 size: 18 residues. V gave up 2 bases and J gave up 0 bases; unmatched junction bases: 10. Germline V gene sequence: CDR1 SGHRS, CDR2 YFSETQ.

V and J are TRBV7-8 and TRBJ1-2; no firm D call. CDR1 is SGHVS, CDR2 FQNEAQ, per germline. V was shortened by 5 bases and J by 1 base, with 14 bases between the two germline ends. The CDR3 covers 15 residues. In DNA, the CDR3 is TGTGCCAGCAGCCCAGCGATTGGCGGTAACTATGGCTACACCTTC. This codes for CASSPAIGGNYGYTF.

This clone was seen a few times. This rearrangement joins TRBV6-1 to TRBJ2-1; the D gene is possibly TRBD2 (6 bases). Trimming took 0 bases from V and 1 from J, leaving 7 bases between them. CDR1 is MNHNS and CDR2 is SASEGT in the germline V gene. The CDR3 is made up of 15 amino acids. The CDR3 nucleotides are TGTGCCAGCAGTGAAGCGGCGGGGTCCTACAATGAGCAGTTCTTC. Translation: CASSEAAGSYNEQFF.